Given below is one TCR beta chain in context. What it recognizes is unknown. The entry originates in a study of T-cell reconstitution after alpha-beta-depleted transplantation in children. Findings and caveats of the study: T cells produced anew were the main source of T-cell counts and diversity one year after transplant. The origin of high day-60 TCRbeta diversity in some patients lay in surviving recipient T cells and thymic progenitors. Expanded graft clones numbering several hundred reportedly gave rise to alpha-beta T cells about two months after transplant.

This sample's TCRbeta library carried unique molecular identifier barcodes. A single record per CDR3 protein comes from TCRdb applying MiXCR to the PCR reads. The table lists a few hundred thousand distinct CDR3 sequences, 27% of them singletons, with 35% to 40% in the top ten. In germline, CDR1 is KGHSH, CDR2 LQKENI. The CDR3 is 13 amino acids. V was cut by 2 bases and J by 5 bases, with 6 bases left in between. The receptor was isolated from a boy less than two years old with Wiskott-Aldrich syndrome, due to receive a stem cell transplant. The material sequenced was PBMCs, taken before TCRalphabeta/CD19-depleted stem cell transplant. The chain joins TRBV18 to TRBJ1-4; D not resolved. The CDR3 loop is CASSPRPNEKLFF. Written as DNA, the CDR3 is TGTGCCAGCTCACCAAGACCGAATGAAAAACTGTTTTTT.